A single sample gave rise to the 32 T cell receptor beta chains below, sequenced in a study of identical twins. TCRdb analysed the 5' RACE reads with MiXCR anew, one entry per CDR3 protein. Of about 570,000 distinct CDR3 sequences listed, more than 9% are singletons. This sample also appeared in a second study, on yellow fever vaccine responses in identical twins.

Sequenced: PBMCs. These receptors all come from a woman aged 18-29 years in good health.

The gene calls are TRBV6-1 and TRBJ2-7; D may be TRBD2 (5 bases). The V and J ends lost 8 bases and 2 bases respectively, with 13 bases between them. Germline lookup yields CDR1 MNHNS and CDR2 SASEGT. This CDR3 comprises 13 residues. The CDR3 coding sequence is TGTGCCAGCTCGGTCGGGGAAACCTACGAGCAGTACTTC. It yields the protein CASSVGETYEQYF.

As DNA, the CDR3 is TGTTCAGGGGGATTTTATGGAGATACGCAGTATTTT. Its translation: CSGGFYGDTQYF. The rearrangement joins TRBV7-2 to TRBJ2-3; 7 bases map to TRBD1. Per the germline V gene, CDR1 is SGHTA and CDR2 is FQGNSA. The CDR3 totals 12 residues. Variable domain in full (rest from reference TRBV7-2 and TRBJ2-3): GAGVSQSPSNKVTEKGKDVELRCDPISGHTALYWYRQSLGQGLEFLIYFQGNSAPDKSGLPSDRFSAERTGGSVSTLTIQRTQQEDSAVYLCSGGFYGDTQYFGPGTRLTVL.

This clonotype was seen ten or more times. V gene TRBV7-9 combines with J gene TRBJ2-1; tentatively, D is TRBD2 (5 bases). The CDR3 spans 17 residues. The V gene lost 5 bases and the J gene lost 5 bases, with 22 bases spanning the gap. CDR1 is SEHNR and CDR2 is FQNEAQ in the germline V gene (reference sequence). The CDR3 DNA is TGTGCCAGCAGCCCCTGGACTCTACTAGTAATTGACAATGAGCAGTTCTTC. It yields the protein CASSPWTLLVIDNEQFF. Using reference TRBV7-9 and TRBJ2-1 for the parts outside the CDR3, the full variable domain is DTGVSQNPRHKITKRGQNVTFRCDPISEHNRLYWYRQTLGQGPEFLTYFQNEAQLEKSRLLSDRFSAERPKGSFSTLEIQRTEQGDSAMYLCASSPWTLLVIDNEQFFGPGTRLTVL.

This clonotype has a handful of counts. V usage is TRBV29-1 and J usage is TRBJ2-7; no clear D gene. V lost 4 bases to trimming and J lost 0 bases, with 7 bases between them. CDR1 SQVTM and CDR2 ANQGSEA come from the germline V gene. The CDR3 consists of 12 residues. Here the CDR3 reads CSVAAYSYEQYF. The CDR3 nucleotides are TGCAGCGTTGCAGCGTACTCCTACGAGCAGTACTTC.

This clonotype was picked up many times. The chain employs TRBV7-9 and TRBJ2-2; the match to TRBD2 covers 8 bases. Germline V gene data show CDR1 as SEHNR and CDR2 as FQNEAQ (reference sequence). The trim removed 7 bases at V and 8 bases at J, leaving 12 bases unmatched. The CDR3 is 15 residues long. The CDR3 nucleotides are TGTGCCAGCAAAGAGGTAGCGGGGAACGATGGGGAGCTGTTTTTT. Its translation is CASKEVAGNDGELFF.

This clonotype was counted many times. V usage is TRBV7-8 and J usage is TRBJ1-5; the D is unclear. CDR3 length: 13 amino acids. V gave up 2 bases and J gave up 7 bases, with 9 bases separating them. Germline CDR1 SGHVS, CDR2 FQNEAQ. CDR3 residues: CASSLTQAQPQHF. As DNA, the CDR3 is TGTGCCAGCAGCTTAACTCAGGCACAGCCCCAGCATTTT.

Ten or more counts support this clonotype. This sequence joins TRBV28 and TRBJ2-1; tentatively, D is TRBD2 (6 bases). The germline gives CDR1 MDHEN, CDR2 SYDVKM. Trimming removed 3 bases at V and 10 bases at J, with 13 bases between. The CDR3 consists of 13 residues. CDR3 nucleotides: TGTGCCAGCAGTTTCCCGGGAGTCGGGGAGCAGTTCTTC. This codes for CASSFPGVGEQFF.

This clonotype turned up a few times. This rearrangement joins TRBV12-3 or TRBV12-4 to TRBJ2-5, with a possible D match to TRBD1 (6 bases). This CDR3 has 14 residues. V was shortened by 4 bases and J by 3 bases, with 12 bases between the two germline ends. The CDR3 nucleotides are TGTGCCAGCAGTTCAGAGGACAGAAAAGAGACCCAGTACTTC. Amino acids: CASSSEDRKETQYF.

The chain uses TRBV4-3 and TRBJ2-1; D remains unclear. Per germline, CDR1 LGHNA and CDR2 YSLEER. This CDR3 has 16 amino acids. V gave up 0 bases and J gave up 4 bases, with 13 bases separating them. CDR3 nucleotide sequence: TGCGCCAGCAGCCAAGATAAGAGCAACTTTTACAATGAGCAGTTCTTC. It translates to CASSQDKSNFYNEQFF.

This clonotype was counted only a few times. CDR3 in DNA: TGTGCCAGCAGCGGACGGATGAACTCCTACGAGCAGTACTTC. The encoded protein is CASSGRMNSYEQYF. The chain is built from TRBV9 and TRBJ2-7; D gene unclear. CDR1 SGDLS and CDR2 YYNGEE come from the germline V gene. CDR3 size: 14 residues. V gave up 3 bases and J gave up 0 bases, with 10 bases separating them.

Concerning this clonotype: Germline and junction disagree at one end, which may indicate a read error. The J gene is TRBJ2-7, the V gene TRBV7-9; D is unclear. This CDR3 is built from 14 residues. Germline V gene sequence: CDR1 SEHNR, CDR2 FQNEAQ (reference sequence). The CDR3 DNA reads TGTGCCAGCAGCTTATGGAACAGCTCCTACGAGAAGTACTTC. Its translation: CASSLWNSSYEKYF. Based on the CDR3 plus reference TRBV7-9 and TRBJ2-7, the full variable domain is DTGVSQNPRHKITKRGQNVTFRCDPISEHNRLYWYRQTLGQGPEFLTYFQNEAQLEKSRLLSDRFSAERPKGSFSTLEIQRTEQGDSAMYLCASSLWNSSYEKYFGPGTRLTVT.

This clonotype has at least ten counts. This chain uses TRBV5-1 with TRBJ2-5, with 7 bases identical to TRBD1. The V and J ends lost 2 bases and 5 bases, in that order; junction bases with no gene match: 6. Germline V gene data show CDR1 as SGHRS and CDR2 as YFSETQ. This CDR3 spans 14 amino acids. CDR3 loop: CASSFRDREETQYF. In DNA form, the CDR3 reads TGCGCCAGCAGCTTCCGTGACAGGGAGGAGACCCAGTACTTC.

This clonotype was counted only a few times. CDR3 DNA sequence: TGTGCCAGCAGCCCTCGCGTAGCGGGGGGGCCCCAAGAGACCCAGTACTTC. It translates to CASSPRVAGGPQETQYF. The chain joins TRBV3-1 to TRBJ2-5; TRBD2 agrees at 11 bases. V lost 4 bases, J lost 1 base, and 8 bases stayed unmatched. This CDR3 has 17 amino acids. Germline CDR1 LGHDT, CDR2 YNNKEL (reference sequence).

The chain's CDR3 is CASSLSPRDRVNEQYF. In DNA, the CDR3 is TGTGCCAGCAGCTTATCCCCCCGGGACAGGGTAAACGAGCAGTACTTC. The chain uses TRBV11-2 and TRBJ2-7; 9 bases agree with TRBD1. With V trimmed by 2 bases and J by 5 bases, 10 bases remained unmatched. CDR1 SGHAT and CDR2 FQNNGV come from the germline V gene. The CDR3 is made up of 16 amino acids.

The V call is TRBV5-1, the J call TRBJ1-2; D not resolved. CDR1 is SGHRS, CDR2 YFSETQ, per germline. This CDR3 region has 14 residues. The germline V and J ends were trimmed by 0 bases and 0 bases, with 6 bases remaining between them. The CDR3 is CASSLGDANYGYTF. For the CDR3, the DNA is TGCGCCAGCAGCTTGGGGGATGCTAACTATGGCTACACCTTC.

V and J are TRBV15 and TRBJ2-2; a possible D gene is TRBD1 (6 bases). Trimming removed 2 bases from V and 4 bases from J, with 11 bases in between. The CDR3 has 15 amino acids. The V gene's germline CDR1 is LNHNV and CDR2 YYDKDF (reference sequence). The CDR3 loop reads CATSRIGQSTGELFF. CDR3 nucleotides: TGTGCCACCAGCAGAATAGGACAGAGCACCGGGGAGCTGTTTTTT.

This clonotype was seen only a few times. The chain employs TRBV19 and TRBJ2-1; 9 nucleotides match TRBD2. Germline V gives CDR1 LNHDA, CDR2 SQIVND (reference sequence). The V segment lost 0 bases and the J segment 6 bases; nucleotides outside the gene matches: 6. The CDR3 is 16 amino acids. The CDR3 coding sequence is TGTGCCAGTAGTATAGATTGGGGACTAGCTTCCAATGAGCAGTTCTTC. Encoded protein: CASSIDWGLASNEQFF.

This clonotype was observed at least ten times. V is TRBV5-1 and J is TRBJ2-7; no definite D call. Trimming left V 4 bases short and J 1 base short, with 9 bases between. This CDR3 contains 13 residues. From germline, CDR1 is SGHRS and CDR2 YFSETQ. The CDR3 region has the DNA TGCGCCAGCAGCGGGCCCTTATCCTACGAGCAGTACTTC. This encodes CASSGPLSYEQYF.

This clonotype was seen more than once but under ten times. This rearrangement joins TRBV7-2 to TRBJ2-7; either TRBD1 or TRBD2 may supply D (6 bases each). This CDR3 comprises 14 residues. V shed 7 bases and J shed 6 bases, with 19 bases lying between them. CDR1 SGHTA and CDR2 FQGNSA come from the germline V gene. The CDR3 nucleotides are TGTGCCAGCAAACCCGGGGGCCTCTTTTCCGAGCAGTACTTC. Translated: CASKPGGLFSEQYF.

The chain employs TRBV20-1 and TRBJ2-1; D not resolved. Trimming took 3 bases from V and 2 from J, leaving 17 bases between them. Germline V gives CDR1 DFQATT, CDR2 SNEGSKA (reference sequence). The length of the CDR3 is 16 residues. In nucleotides, the CDR3 is TGCAGTGCTAGCCCCCCTCTACGTACCACCTACAATGAGCAGTTCTTC. Encoded protein: CSASPPLRTTYNEQFF.

The sample holds many counts of this clonotype. V and J are TRBV20-1 and TRBJ1-3, with D possibly matching TRBD1 (6 bases). This CDR3 spans 15 amino acids. The V gene lost 2 bases and the J gene lost 0 bases, with 11 bases spanning the gap. Germline V lookup: CDR1 DFQATT, CDR2 SNEGSKA (reference sequence). The DNA for the CDR3 is TGCAGTGCTAGAACGCAGGGGATCTCTGGAAACACCATATATTTT. It encodes CSARTQGISGNTIYF.

This chain joins TRBV4-2 and TRBJ2-5; 9 nucleotides match TRBD1. The J segment lost 1 base and the V segment lost 5 bases, leaving 8 bases of the junction unmatched. The CDR3 contains 16 residues. Germline-derived CDR1 and CDR2 are LGHNA and YNFKEQ. CDR3 in DNA: TGTGCCAGCAGCGGCGAGGGACAGGGCTTCCAAGAGACCCAGTACTTC. It codes for CASSGEGQGFQETQYF.

V gene TRBV5-6 combines with J gene TRBJ2-5; no clear D gene. In germline, CDR1 is SGHDT, CDR2 YYEEEE. Trimming removed 0 bases at V and 5 bases at J, with 11 bases between. This CDR3 has 14 residues. For the CDR3, the DNA is TGTGCCAGCAGCTTGGGGGCCCCCCGGGAGACCCAGTACTTC. Translated: CASSLGAPRETQYF.

In this sample, this clonotype turned up many times. The chain has TRBV3-1 and TRBJ2-7, with D perhaps TRBD2 (6 bases). Germline V gene data show CDR1 as LGHDT and CDR2 as YNNKEL (reference sequence). The CDR3 runs to 15 residues. Trimming took off 1 base at V and 3 bases at J, with 13 bases between the two ends. The CDR3 DNA sequence: TGTGCCAGCAGCCAAGCCCAGGGAGGACGCTACGAGCAGTACTTC. This sequence encodes CASSQAQGGRYEQYF.

This clonotype was detected only a few times. This sequence joins TRBV5-6 and TRBJ2-1; 7 bases fit TRBD2. The junction had 13 bases not matched to a gene; V was cut back by 4 bases and J by 0 bases. This CDR3 is built from 18 residues. Germline V gene lookup returns CDR1 SGHDT and CDR2 YYEEEE. CDR3 loop: CASSPTSTLTSSYNEQFF. The CDR3 bases are TGTGCCAGCAGCCCGACTAGCACCTTAACGAGCTCCTACAATGAGCAGTTCTTC.

Ten or more counts support this clonotype. V and J are TRBV7-2 and TRBJ2-1, with 7 bases matching TRBD2. The CDR3 has 16 residues. The V segment lost 3 bases and the J segment 2 bases; nucleotides outside the gene matches: 7. Germline lookup yields CDR1 SGHTA and CDR2 FQGNSA. CDR3 sequence reads: CASSFSRLAAYNEQFF. In DNA, the CDR3 is TGTGCCAGCAGCTTCTCTCGACTAGCTGCCTACAATGAGCAGTTCTTC.

This clonotype showed up just a few times. The chain joins TRBV20-1 to TRBJ2-5; TRBD1 aligns across 10 bases. V trimming: 6 bases; J trimming: 2 bases; junction bases outside the gene matches: 9. Per germline, CDR1 DFQATT and CDR2 SNEGSKA (reference sequence). There are 15 residues in the CDR3. CDR3 residues: CSAPETGGYQETQYF. The CDR3 nucleotides read TGCAGTGCCCCCGAGACAGGGGGCTATCAAGAGACCCAGTACTTC.

The chain recombines TRBV7-2 with TRBJ2-1, with no clear D. The CDR3 sequence is 14 residues long. V gave up 0 bases and J gave up 4 bases, with 7 bases separating them. The germline CDR1 and CDR2 sequences are SGHTA and FQGNSA. CDR3 in DNA: TGTGCCAGCAGCTTAGCGCTCGAGTACAATGAGCAGTTCTTC. Translation: CASSLALEYNEQFF.

V and J are TRBV29-1 and TRBJ2-7; a weak D match, TRBD2 (5 bases). V dropped 6 bases and J dropped 7 bases, with 19 bases sitting between them. CDR3 length: 13 residues. Germline CDR1 is SQVTM and CDR2 is ANQGSEA. As DNA, the CDR3 is TGCAGCGTGATTGGTTCAGCTCCGGGAGAGCAGTACTTC. The encoded protein is CSVIGSAPGEQYF.

This clonotype appeared a few times. The V and J genes are TRBV29-1 and TRBJ2-1, with D tentatively TRBD2 (5 bases). The CDR3 is 12 amino acids. The V gene's germline CDR1 is SQVTM and CDR2 ANQGSEA. The ends were cut back, 7 bases at V and 6 bases at J, with 13 bases in the middle. The CDR3 DNA reads TGCAGCGCCATGCAGGCGGGCAATGAGCAGTTCTTC. Its translation: CSAMQAGNEQFF.

The genes are TRBV20-1 and TRBJ2-7; D unresolved. The CDR3 has 13 residues. Trimming removed 3 bases from V and 0 bases from J, with 9 bases in between. Per germline, CDR1 DFQATT and CDR2 SNEGSKA (reference sequence). The CDR3, as DNA: TGCAGTGCTAGCGGAGAGAACTCCTACGAGCAGTACTTC. Amino acid sequence: CSASGENSYEQYF.

This clonotype was counted only a few times. The chain recombines TRBV2 with TRBJ2-4; 7 bases are shared with TRBD1. Unmatched junction bases numbered 8, after V lost 6 bases and J lost 0 bases. CDR1 is SNHLY and CDR2 is FYNNEI in the germline V gene. The CDR3 length is 16 residues. CDR3 amino acids: CASSETGYAAKNIQYF. The CDR3 bases are TGTGCCAGCAGCGAGACAGGGTACGCAGCCAAAAACATTCAGTACTTC.